This T cell receptor beta chain was sequenced for a study of vaccination effects on CD4 cells after COVID-19. For the study at large: A median of 72 days separated the second dose and sampling. Study results and limitations: Healthy vaccinees' vaccine-induced clones included only 1 of 255 that recognized common cold coronaviruses. Late in the post-vaccination period, infection-induced and vaccine-induced clones underwent marked clonal contraction.

The assay was immunoSEQ multiplex PCR, and TCRdb's table has in-frame clones only and misses some. The sample consists of around 67,000 clones, about 80% of them appearing once. Remarks on this clone: Its matching antigen is unknown.

Prior to sequencing, the ViraFEST assay stimulated PBMC with viral peptide pools, which expanded the antigen-specific CD4+ T cells. Investigators separated out CD4+ T cells once around 11 days of culture had passed. It was two doses of either the BNT162b2 or mRNA-1273 vaccine that participants received. Nucleocapsid antibody tests were negative, and the vaccine recipients had no prior SARS-CoV-2 infection. The CDR3 covers 17 residues. The V gene's germline CDR1 is KGHDR and CDR2 SFDVKD. The V and J ends lost 7 bases and 2 bases, in that order; junction bases with no gene match: 15. V and J are TRBV24-1 and TRBJ1-1; 7 bases align to TRBD1. This TCR was recovered from a human donor who received a COVID-19 vaccine. Sequenced material: CD4+ T cells from PBMCs cultured with HCoV-229E spike peptides, taken after COVID-19 vaccination. CDR3 DNA sequence: TGTGCCACCAGACCGACCGCCGGGACAGAGGAAAACACTGAAGCTTTCTTT. It yields the protein CATRPTAGTEENTEAFF.